This passage covers 16 T cell receptor beta chains from one sample sequenced in a study of blood T cell repertoires in COVID-19. Generated by immunoSEQ multiplex PCR, the TCRdb table keeps only in-frame clones and is missing some. The sample has roughly 170,000 clones, approximately 81% seen once; the top ten hold over 5%. Sequenced: peripheral blood. The receptors come from a woman between 50 and 59 years old with COVID-19, enrolled during active disease.

Comments on this clone: An end of the junction does not agree with germline; a read error may underlie this. The rearrangement links TRBV11-1 to TRBJ1-1, with 8 bases aligning to TRBD1. Per the germline V gene, CDR1 is SGHAT and CDR2 is FQDESV (reference sequence). The length of the CDR3 is 16 residues. CDR3 residues: CASSLGRTGTNTEAFF. CDR3 DNA: TGTGCCAGCAGTTTAGGACGGACAGGGACGAACACTGAAGCTTTCTTT.

V and J are TRBV30 and TRBJ1-2; a possible D gene is TRBD1 (6 bases). Germline V gives CDR1 GTSNPN, CDR2 SVGIG (reference sequence). CDR3 size: 13 residues. Trimming removed 2 bases at V and 1 base at J, with 8 bases between. CDR3 amino acids: CAWSRDNNYGYTF. The CDR3 DNA sequence: TGTGCCTGGAGTCGGGACAATAACTATGGCTACACCTTC.

The rearrangement joins TRBV30 to TRBJ1-4, with D perhaps matching TRBD1 (5 bases). Germline assignment: CDR1 GTSNPN and CDR2 SVGIG (reference sequence). V dropped 2 bases and J dropped 8 bases, with 12 bases sitting between them. The CDR3 length is 13 residues. CDR3 sequence: CAWSHRGMEKLFF. For the CDR3, the DNA is TGTGCCTGGAGTCACCGGGGGATGGAAAAACTGTTTTTT.

The J gene is TRBJ1-5, the V gene TRBV5-4, with a weak D call TRBD1 (6 bases). The CDR3 consists of 17 residues. The V gene's germline CDR1 is SGHNT and CDR2 YYREEE (reference sequence). V was cut by 3 bases and J by 2 bases, with 18 bases left in between. The chain's CDR3 is CASSSDGGASGNQPQHF. In nucleotides, the CDR3 is TGTGCCAGCAGCTCAGATGGGGGGGCTAGTGGCAATCAGCCCCAGCATTTT.

This clone was picked up a small number of times. The gene calls are TRBV7-9 and TRBJ1-1, with D maybe TRBD1 (6 bases). CDR1 is SEHNR, CDR2 FQNEAQ, per germline (reference sequence). Deletions cut 3 bases from V and 10 bases from J, with 15 bases between. The CDR3 runs to 13 residues. The CDR3 region has the DNA TGTGCCAGCAGCTTGGACAGTTTGGCGCGAGCTTTCTTT. Amino acids: CASSLDSLARAFF.

The chain recombines TRBV5-4 with TRBJ2-2, with D perhaps matching TRBD1 (5 bases). The CDR3 runs to 15 residues. V gave up 4 bases and J gave up 1 base, with 11 bases separating them. CDR1 is SGHNT and CDR2 is YYREEE in the germline V gene (reference sequence). CDR3 sequence reads: CASSPGQMNTGELFF. The CDR3, as DNA: TGTGCCAGCAGCCCAGGACAAATGAACACCGGGGAGCTGTTTTTT.

This clone was counted once. This rearrangement joins TRBV6-1 to TRBJ2-7; tentative D call: TRBD1 (6 bases). V was pared by 1 base and J by 8 bases, with 15 bases between. Germline CDR1 reads MNHNS; CDR2 reads SASEGT. This CDR3 has 14 amino acids. CDR3 DNA: TGTGCCAGCAGTGAAGAACAGGGAATCTTCAAGCAGTACTTC. Protein: CASSEEQGIFKQYF.

This clone appeared once. The chain uses TRBV30 and TRBJ1-1, with TRBD1 matching 9 bases. The CDR3 spans 14 residues. Losses at the gene ends were 5 bases for V and 3 bases for J; bases not matched to a gene: 7. The germline CDR1 and CDR2 sequences are GTSNPN and SVGIG (reference sequence). The CDR3 here is CAWDRQGGYTEAFF. The DNA of the CDR3 is TGTGCCTGGGACAGACAGGGGGGCTACACTGAAGCTTTCTTT.

This clone has at least ten counts. The chain is built from TRBV18 and TRBJ1-4, with D unresolved. V was cut by 3 bases and J by 0 bases, with 8 bases left in between. CDR1 and CDR2 (germline): KGHSH, LQKENI. This CDR3 has 15 residues. CDR3 protein: CASSPWRSTNEKLFF. The CDR3, as DNA: TGTGCCAGCTCACCTTGGAGGTCAACTAATGAAAAACTGTTTTTT. The complete variable domain, with remaining parts taken from reference TRBV18 and TRBJ1-4, reads NAGVMQNPRHLVRRRGQEARLRCSPMKGHSHVYWYRQLPEEGLKFMVYLQKENIIDESGMPKERFSAEFPKEGPSILRIQQVVRGDSAAYFCASSPWRSTNEKLFFGSGTQLSVL.

The chain has TRBV7-9 and TRBJ1-6; a possible D gene is TRBD1 (6 bases). The V gene's germline CDR1 is SEHNR and CDR2 FQNEAQ (reference sequence). Trimming removed 1 base at V and 7 bases at J, with 11 bases between. The CDR3 has 15 residues. The CDR3 is CASSLEGERNSPLHF. The CDR3 coding sequence is TGTGCCAGCAGCTTAGAGGGGGAAAGGAATTCACCCCTCCACTTT.

The chain links TRBV2 to TRBJ2-1; 7 bases line up with TRBD1. The V segment lost 6 bases and the J segment 7 bases; nucleotides outside the gene matches: 6. This CDR3 region has 13 residues. Germline CDR1 is SNHLY and CDR2 is FYNNEI. The CDR3 bases are TGTGCCAGCAGCGCACAGGGGTGGAATGAGCAGTTCTTC. Translation: CASSAQGWNEQFF.

The chain uses TRBV30 and TRBJ1-5; D might be TRBD1 (6 bases). The V gene lost 2 bases and the J gene lost 5 bases, with 10 bases spanning the gap. Germline loops: CDR1 GTSNPN, CDR2 SVGIG (reference sequence). The CDR3 contains 13 residues. In nucleotides, the CDR3 is TGTGCCTGGAGTTCACAGGGAGATCAGCCCCAGCATTTT. It encodes CAWSSQGDQPQHF.

The CDR3 DNA is TGTGCCAGCAGTTTACCGGTGACGGGGAGTAACTATGGCTACACCTTC. Protein: CASSLPVTGSNYGYTF. The chain employs TRBV28 and TRBJ1-2; D is uncertain. Germline CDR1 is MDHEN and CDR2 is SYDVKM. CDR3 length: 16 amino acids. With 2 bases removed from V and 1 base from J, the gap between germline ends came to 14 bases.

The chain is built from TRBV18 and TRBJ2-7; D ambiguous. The germline CDR1 and CDR2 sequences are KGHSH and LQKENI. The V end was cut by 3 bases, the J end by 3 bases, with 3 bases between. This CDR3 is 11 amino acids long. CDR3 residues: CASSPRYEQYF. The CDR3 nucleotides are TGTGCCAGCTCACCCCGCTACGAGCAGTACTTC.

J is TRBJ2-7 and V is TRBV6-5; D uncertain. Trimming pared 0 bases from V and 5 bases from J, leaving 11 bases between. CDR3 length: 14 residues. Germline lookup yields CDR1 MNHEY and CDR2 SVGAGI. In DNA form, the CDR3 reads TGTGCCAGCAGTTACTCTTTCCAAATTGACGAGCAGTACTTC. Its protein product is CASSYSFQIDEQYF.

The CDR3 loop reads CASSLEADGEQYF. CDR3 nucleotides: TGCGCCAGCAGCTTGGAAGCAGACGGGGAGCAGTACTTC. V is TRBV5-1 and J is TRBJ2-7, with unresolved D. The germline gives CDR1 SGHRS, CDR2 YFSETQ. The CDR3 is 13 amino acids. V shed 0 bases and J shed 7 bases, with 11 bases lying between them.